These 31 T cell receptor beta chains were sequenced from one sample in a study of blood T cell repertoires in COVID-19. TCRdb's table, derived via immunoSEQ multiplex PCR, lists solely in-frame clones and lacks some. The data contain approximately 130,000 clones, approximately 85% of them seen just once; the ten biggest clones take up roughly 4%. Sequenced material: peripheral blood. The source is a human donor in a cohort sampled during active COVID-19.

The rearrangement uses TRBV4-3 and TRBJ2-5; possible D gene TRBD2, 7 bases. The CDR3 sequence is 15 residues long. In germline, CDR1 is LGHNA, CDR2 YSLEER. V was cut by 4 bases and J by 5 bases, with 17 bases left in between. CDR3 DNA: TGCGCCAGCAGCCCTGGGGGGGCCATGTGGGAGACCCAGTACTTC. Encoded protein: CASSPGGAMWETQYF.

This chain connects TRBV18 to TRBJ1-1, with 7 positions matching TRBD1. Germline V gene lookup returns CDR1 KGHSH and CDR2 LQKENI. V was pared by 0 bases and J by 1 base, with 5 bases of the junction left unmatched. The CDR3 has 16 residues. CDR3 coding DNA: TGTGCCAGCTCACCACCCGGGCAGGGGGGGAACACTGAAGCTTTCTTT. Protein product: CASSPPGQGGNTEAFF. The full variable domain, in which reference TRBV18 and TRBJ1-1 provide the parts outside the CDR3, is NAGVMQNPRHLVRRRGQEARLRCSPMKGHSHVYWYRQLPEEGLKFMVYLQKENIIDESGMPKERFSAEFPKEGPSILRIQQVVRGDSAAYFCASSPPGQGGNTEAFFGQGTRLTVV.

The rearrangement links TRBV9 to TRBJ1-1; the D gene is possibly TRBD1 (6 bases). Trimming cost V 3 bases and J 4 bases, with 19 bases left between them. Germline loops: CDR1 SGDLS, CDR2 YYNGEE. The CDR3 has 16 residues. CDR3 in DNA: TGTGCCAGCAGCGCACACAGGGTATCCGCATCCACTGAAGCTTTCTTT. Amino acid sequence: CASSAHRVSASTEAFF.

The chain has TRBV6-2 or TRBV6-3 and TRBJ2-2; 7 bases line up with TRBD2. The germline V gene encodes CDR1 MNHEY and CDR2 SVGEGT. The ends lost 6 bases at V and 1 base at J; junction bases unmatched: 5. The CDR3 contains 15 residues. For the CDR3, the DNA is TGTGCCAGCAGGCCTAGCGGCCTGAACACCGGGGAGCTGTTTTTT. This gives the protein CASRPSGLNTGELFF.

In DNA form, the CDR3 reads TGCGCCAGCAGTGAGGACAGGGGCGGCTACACCTTC. Protein product: CASSEDRGGYTF. The chain is built from TRBV10-2 and TRBJ1-2, with TRBD1 identical over 8 bases. Trimming took 2 bases from V and 8 from J; bases not matched to a gene: 1. Per the germline V gene, CDR1 is WSHSY and CDR2 is SAAADI. The CDR3 runs to 12 residues.

This chain links TRBV2 with TRBJ2-7, with D perhaps TRBD1 (6 bases). The length of the CDR3 is 16 residues. From germline, CDR1 is SNHLY and CDR2 FYNNEI. Trimming pared 7 bases from V and 5 bases from J, leaving 24 bases between. CDR3 amino acids: CASNPNGGRVRNEQYF. As DNA, the CDR3 is TGTGCCAGCAACCCCAATGGGGGCCGAGTAAGGAACGAGCAGTACTTC. Combining the CDR3 with reference TRBV2 and TRBJ2-7 gives the whole variable domain EPEVTQTPSHQVTQMGQEVILRCVPISNHLYFYWYRQILGQKVEFLVSFYNNEISEKSEIFDDQFSVERPDGSNFTLKIRSTKLEDSAMYFCASNPNGGRVRNEQYFGPGTRLTVT.

The chain links TRBV12-3 or TRBV12-4 to TRBJ2-7, with TRBD2 as a possible D gene (5 bases). Trimming left V 3 bases short and J 5 bases short, with 11 bases between. The CDR3 contains 13 residues. CDR3 amino acids: CASSFRGDDEQYF. The DNA for the CDR3 is TGTGCCAGCAGTTTTCGGGGAGACGACGAGCAGTACTTC.

This chain joins TRBV7-2 and TRBJ2-7; D is perhaps TRBD2 (5 bases). Trimming cost V 3 bases and J 6 bases, with 9 bases left between them. Germline values: CDR1 SGHTA, CDR2 FQGNSA. The CDR3 is 12 residues long. The CDR3 region is CASSLAGGEQYV. CDR3 bases: TGTGCCAGCAGCTTGGCGGGCGGCGAGCAGTACGTC.

This chain joins TRBV21-1 and TRBJ1-4; the D call in the table, TRBD1, was not verified against the DNA. TRBV21-1 is deemed a pseudogene. CDR3 size: 16 residues. The CDR3 spells CASSLRTGWGNEKLFF. In DNA form, the CDR3 reads TGTGCCAGCAGCTTACGGACAGGATGGGGTAATGAAAAACTGTTTTTT.

The genes are TRBV7-2 and TRBJ2-7, with 11 bases aligning to TRBD2. Germline V lookup: CDR1 SGHTA, CDR2 FQGNSA. The junction had 7 bases not matched to a gene; V was cut back by 0 bases and J by 3 bases. The CDR3 is made up of 17 amino acids. CDR3 DNA sequence: TGTGCCAGCAGCTTAGCGGTTTCTAGCGGGGGGCTCTACGAGCAGTACTTC. Translation: CASSLAVSSGGLYEQYF.

The chain couples TRBV7-6 to TRBJ2-1; perhaps TRBD2 as D (6 bases). Germline V gene sequence: CDR1 SGHVS, CDR2 FNYEAQ. Trimming removed 5 bases from V and 6 bases from J, with 23 bases in between. This CDR3 region has 17 residues. The CDR3 loop is CASSPTSGSRRANEQFF. CDR3 nucleotides: TGTGCCAGCAGCCCCACATCCGGGTCCCGGAGGGCCAATGAGCAGTTCTTC.

The chain recombines TRBV5-6 with TRBJ1-6; TRBD1 is a possible D gene (6 bases). Germline loops: CDR1 SGHDT, CDR2 YYEEEE. The V and J ends lost 4 bases and 8 bases respectively, with 19 bases between them. The CDR3 loop spans 16 amino acids. This chain's CDR3 is CASSVSFGGADSPLHF. The CDR3 bases are TGTGCCAGCAGCGTTTCCTTCGGGGGGGCTGATTCACCCCTCCACTTT.

This clone was counted between two and nine times. The rearrangement links TRBV19 to TRBJ1-1; D is perhaps TRBD1 (6 bases). Trimming left V 11 bases short and J 2 bases short, with 12 bases between. This CDR3 comprises 12 residues. CDR1 and CDR2 (germline): LNHDA, SQIVND (reference sequence). Here the CDR3 reads CAVRGINTEAFF. The CDR3 nucleotides are TGTGCCGTGAGGGGGATTAACACTGAAGCTTTCTTT.

Notes on this clone: This specimen includes other DNA sequences encoding the same CDR3. The chain combines TRBV6-1 with TRBJ1-5; a possible D gene is TRBD1 (5 bases). Germline V gives CDR1 MNHNS, CDR2 SASEGT. The ends were cut back, 1 base at V and 2 bases at J, with 6 bases in the middle. CDR3 length: 14 residues. The CDR3 protein is CASSEGGGNQPQHF. CDR3 in DNA: TGTGCCAGCAGTGAAGGGGGGGGCAATCAGCCCCAGCATTTT.

J is TRBJ2-7 and V is TRBV27; 9 positions agree with TRBD1. With V trimmed by 6 bases and J by 3 bases, 3 bases remained unmatched. The germline gives CDR1 MNHEY, CDR2 SMNVEV (reference sequence). The CDR3 covers 13 residues. The CDR3 protein is CASRDRGGYEQYF. The CDR3 DNA reads TGTGCCAGCAGGGACAGGGGAGGCTACGAGCAGTACTTC.

The rearrangement uses TRBV2 and TRBJ1-5; 9 nucleotides match TRBD1. The junction had 4 bases not matched to a gene; V was cut back by 3 bases and J by 4 bases. From germline, CDR1 is SNHLY and CDR2 FYNNEI. CDR3 length equals 15 residues. The CDR3, as DNA: TGTGCCAGCAGTGAGACAGGGGGAGAAAATCAGCCCCAGCATTTT. It yields the protein CASSETGGENQPQHF. The full variable domain, in which reference TRBV2 and TRBJ1-5 provide the parts outside the CDR3, is EPEVTQTPSHQVTQMGQEVILRCVPISNHLYFYWYRQILGQKVEFLVSFYNNEISEKSEIFDDQFSVERPDGSNFTLKIRSTKLEDSAMYFCASSETGGENQPQHFGDGTRLSIL.

The V gene is TRBV4-3, the J gene TRBJ1-2; D call uncertain. V was trimmed by 0 bases and J by 0 bases, leaving 8 bases between them. The CDR3 has 15 residues. The germline gives CDR1 LGHNA, CDR2 YSLEER. The CDR3 sequence is CASSQDGSSNYGYTF. The CDR3 DNA reads TGCGCCAGCAGCCAAGATGGCAGTTCTAACTATGGCTACACCTTC.

This sequence joins TRBV19 and TRBJ2-3, with 8 bases that match TRBD1. Unmatched junction bases numbered 13, after V lost 5 bases and J lost 9 bases. The CDR3 length is 15 residues. Per germline, CDR1 LNHDA and CDR2 SQIVND (reference sequence). CDR3 sequence (DNA): TGTGCCAGTAGTTCCCCCGGACAGGGCGCGGGGACGCAGTATTTT. It yields the protein CASSSPGQGAGTQYF.

The genes are TRBV29-1 and TRBJ1-2, with 8 nucleotides matching TRBD1. Trimming at V came to 4 bases and at J to 3 bases, leaving 4 bases not matched to a gene. This CDR3 has 13 amino acids. Looked up from germline, CDR1 is SQVTM and CDR2 is ANQGSEA. CDR3 amino acids: CSVAFRGHYGYTF. The CDR3 nucleotides read TGCAGCGTTGCTTTCAGGGGGCACTATGGCTACACCTTC.

CDR3 in DNA: TGTGCCAGCAGCGCCGGGACTAGCCGTACAGATACGCAGTATTTT. It specifies CASSAGTSRTDTQYF. V gene TRBV7-9 combines with J gene TRBJ2-3; 9 bases are shared with TRBD2. This CDR3 region has 15 residues. After removal of 5 bases from V and 3 bases from J, the junction contained 6 bases not matched to a gene. The germline gives CDR1 SEHNR, CDR2 FQNEAQ (reference sequence).

V is TRBV11-3 and J is TRBJ1-2; D remains unclear. Deletions cut 4 bases from V and 3 bases from J, with 12 bases between. Germline V gene data show CDR1 as SGHNT and CDR2 as YENEEA. This CDR3 is built from 14 residues. The CDR3 is CASSSIKRDYGYTF. In DNA form, the CDR3 reads TGTGCCAGCAGCTCCATCAAACGGGACTATGGCTACACCTTC.

The genes are TRBV9 and TRBJ1-4, with 7 nucleotides matching TRBD1. Germline assignment: CDR1 SGDLS and CDR2 YYNGEE. The CDR3 loop spans 15 amino acids. V trimming: 3 bases; J trimming: 8 bases; junction bases outside the gene matches: 10. The CDR3 spells CASSAHRGENEKLFF. The CDR3 DNA follows: TGTGCCAGCAGCGCCCACAGGGGTGAAAACGAAAAACTGTTTTTT.

The chain joins TRBV27 to TRBJ2-3; D might be TRBD1 (5 bases). Germline CDR1 MNHEY, CDR2 SMNVEV (reference sequence). This CDR3 has 13 amino acids. Trimming shortened V by 7 bases and J by 5 bases, and 13 bases separated the two germline ends. CDR3 in amino acids: CASKNQGEDTQYF. The DNA of the CDR3 is TGTGCCAGCAAGAACCAGGGCGAAGATACGCAGTATTTT.

Note on this clone: This sample also contains other DNA sequences that code for the same CDR3. The chain has TRBV19 and TRBJ1-5; D gene ambiguous. Germline CDR1 is LNHDA and CDR2 is SQIVND (reference sequence). Trimming cost V 3 bases and J 4 bases, with 10 bases left between them. The CDR3 is made up of 14 amino acids. CDR3 protein: CASSMSSSNQPQHF. The CDR3 DNA reads as TGTGCCAGTAGTATGTCCAGTTCGAATCAGCCCCAGCATTTT.

The chain employs TRBV5-1 and TRBJ2-7; 13 bases agree with TRBD2. Germline trimming cut 0 bases from V and 7 bases from J; bases unmatched to any gene: 4. The germline CDR1 and CDR2 sequences are SGHRS and YFSETQ. CDR3 length: 15 residues. The CDR3 reads CASSLGGLAGLEQYF. The CDR3 DNA sequence: TGCGCCAGCAGCTTGGGGGGACTAGCGGGGTTGGAGCAGTACTTC.

V gene TRBV19 combines with J gene TRBJ1-4; D uncertain. V was cut by 6 bases and J by 6 bases, with 14 bases left in between. Per the germline V gene, CDR1 is LNHDA and CDR2 is SQIVND (reference sequence). The CDR3 loop spans 14 amino acids. CDR3 region: CASRAAGIYEKLFF. The CDR3 DNA reads as TGTGCCAGTAGGGCGGCGGGGATCTATGAAAAACTGTTTTTT.

This clone was counted a few times. This chain joins TRBV30 and TRBJ1-1; 10 positions match TRBD1. CDR1 and CDR2 from the germline V gene are GTSNPN and SVGIG (reference sequence). The CDR3 is 13 amino acids. Unmatched junction bases numbered 3, after V lost 5 bases and J lost 3 bases. In nucleotides, the CDR3 is TGTGCCTGGGCGGACAGGGGGGACACTGAAGCTTTCTTT. Translated: CAWADRGDTEAFF.

The chain couples TRBV25-1 to TRBJ1-2; D is uncertain. Deletions cut 5 bases from V and 5 bases from J, with 12 bases between. The CDR3 consists of 13 residues. Germline CDR1 reads MGHDK; CDR2 reads SYGVNS. The CDR3 spells CASSTATAYGYTF. The CDR3 DNA reads as TGTGCCAGCAGTACAGCAACAGCTTATGGCTACACCTTC.

The V gene is TRBV9, the J gene TRBJ2-5; 7 positions match TRBD2. Germline V lookup: CDR1 SGDLS, CDR2 YYNGEE. After removal of 0 bases from V and 5 bases from J, the junction contained 10 bases not matched to a gene. CDR3 length: 16 amino acids. The DNA for the CDR3 is TGTGCCAGCAGCGTAGGTGCGGGAGCTGGGTTGGAGACCCAGTACTTC. This encodes CASSVGAGAGLETQYF.

The genes are TRBV6-1 and TRBJ2-1, with TRBD2 matching 10 bases. The V gene end was trimmed by 1 base and the J gene end by 6 bases; junction bases not matched to a gene: 3. Germline V gives CDR1 MNHNS, CDR2 SASEGT. The length of the CDR3 is 15 residues. The CDR3 protein is CASSEVLAGANEQFF. The CDR3 DNA reads TGTGCCAGCAGTGAAGTGCTAGCGGGGGCCAATGAGCAGTTCTTC.

The chain employs TRBV28 and TRBJ2-7; TRBD1 matches at 9 bases. CDR3 length equals 14 residues. V shed 4 bases, J shed 3 bases, and the junction held 4 bases outside the gene matches. Per germline, CDR1 MDHEN and CDR2 SYDVKM. The CDR3 DNA follows: TGTGCCAGCAGTTCAACAGGGGGCAGCTACGAGCAGTACTTC. Encoded protein: CASSSTGGSYEQYF.